This T cell receptor beta chain was sequenced during a study of blood T cells in healthy people across ages. Study-wide results and limits: The study lacked donor CMV status, which possibly confounded expanded clonotype changes. Comparison with aged donors showed that long-lived donors had more naive CD4+ cells and higher diversity. Investigators treated diversity estimates from one million T cells as underestimates.

Extractions gave at least 5 micrograms of total RNA per sample. Concerning this clonotype itself: Its antigen is undetermined. The junction and the germline gene differ at one end; a read error may be behind it.

This CDR3 has 15 amino acids. Looked up from germline, CDR1 is MNHNY and CDR2 is SVGAGI (reference sequence). The authors ran a second PCR of roughly 6 to 11 cycles using a sample-barcoded 5' primer and a J-beta primer mix. TCRdb reprocessed the 5' RACE reads via MiXCR and lists one record per CDR3 protein. This sample has under 1,000,000 distinct CDR3 sequences, with around 36% found just once. The source material was blood. The chain couples TRBV6-6 to TRBJ1-6, with D perhaps TRBD1 (5 bases). This clonotype was sampled from a man aged 18 to 30 in good health. CDR3 DNA: TGTGCCAGCAGTTACAGGCAGGGTCGCAATTCACCCCCCCACTTT. Its protein is CASSYRQGRNSPPHF.